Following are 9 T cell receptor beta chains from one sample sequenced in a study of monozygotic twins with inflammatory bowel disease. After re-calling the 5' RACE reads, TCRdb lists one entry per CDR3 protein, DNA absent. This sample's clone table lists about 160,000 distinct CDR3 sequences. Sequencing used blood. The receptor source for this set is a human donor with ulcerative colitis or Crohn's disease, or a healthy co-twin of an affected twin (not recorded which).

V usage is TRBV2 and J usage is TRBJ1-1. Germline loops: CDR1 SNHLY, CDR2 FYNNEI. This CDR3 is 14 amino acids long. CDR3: CASSADKAKTEAFF.

The CDR3 protein is CASSTRQGDTEAFF. The rearrangement links TRBV11-1 to TRBJ1-1; there is no DNA to check the TCRdb D call of TRBD1. The CDR3 totals 14 residues. The V gene's germline CDR1 is SGHAT and CDR2 FQDESV (reference sequence).

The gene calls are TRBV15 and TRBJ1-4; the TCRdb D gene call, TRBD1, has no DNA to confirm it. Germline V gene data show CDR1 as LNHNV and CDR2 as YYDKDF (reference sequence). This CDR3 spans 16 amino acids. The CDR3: CATSRDLGARNEKLFF.

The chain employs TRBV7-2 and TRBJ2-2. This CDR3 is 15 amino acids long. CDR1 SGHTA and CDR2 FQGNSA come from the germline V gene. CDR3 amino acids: CASSLDGWNTGELFF.

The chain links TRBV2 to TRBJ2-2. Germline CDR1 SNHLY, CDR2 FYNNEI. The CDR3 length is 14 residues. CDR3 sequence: CASSEDGYTGELFF.

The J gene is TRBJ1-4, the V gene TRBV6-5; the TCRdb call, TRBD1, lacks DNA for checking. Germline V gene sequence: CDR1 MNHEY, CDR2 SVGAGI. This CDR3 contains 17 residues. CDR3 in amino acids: CASSYSLLDSSNEKLFF.

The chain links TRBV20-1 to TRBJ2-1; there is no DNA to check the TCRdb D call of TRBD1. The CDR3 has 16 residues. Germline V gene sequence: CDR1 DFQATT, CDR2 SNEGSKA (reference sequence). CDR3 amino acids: CSATPGTGGSYNEQFF.

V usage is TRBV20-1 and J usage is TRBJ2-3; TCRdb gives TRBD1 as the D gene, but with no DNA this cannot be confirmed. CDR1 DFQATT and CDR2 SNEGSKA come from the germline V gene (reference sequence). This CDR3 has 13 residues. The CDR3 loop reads CSAGRDSTDTQYF.

The CDR3 sequence: CASSSFGRVNEQFF. This chain connects TRBV7-2 to TRBJ2-1; TCRdb's assignment of TRBD2 cannot be checked, as there is no DNA. Germline V lookup: CDR1 SGHTA, CDR2 FQGNSA. The CDR3 is made up of 14 amino acids.